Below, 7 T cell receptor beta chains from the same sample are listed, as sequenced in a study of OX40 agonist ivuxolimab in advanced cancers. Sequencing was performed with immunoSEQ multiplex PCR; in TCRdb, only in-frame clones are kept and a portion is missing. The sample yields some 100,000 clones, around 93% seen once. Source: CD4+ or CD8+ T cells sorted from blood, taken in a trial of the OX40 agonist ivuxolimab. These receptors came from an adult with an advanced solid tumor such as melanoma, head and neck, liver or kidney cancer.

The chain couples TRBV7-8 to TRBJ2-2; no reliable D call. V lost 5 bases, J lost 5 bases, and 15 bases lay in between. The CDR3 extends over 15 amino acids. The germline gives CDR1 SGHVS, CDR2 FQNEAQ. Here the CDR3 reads CASSGFNVVTGELFF. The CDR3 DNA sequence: TGTGCCAGCAGCGGATTTAACGTAGTGACCGGGGAGCTGTTTTTT.

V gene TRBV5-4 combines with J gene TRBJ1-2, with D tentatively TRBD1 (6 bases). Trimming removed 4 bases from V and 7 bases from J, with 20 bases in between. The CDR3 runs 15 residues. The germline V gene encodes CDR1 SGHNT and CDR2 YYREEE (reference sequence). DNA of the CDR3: TGTGCCAGCAGCACCGGGGGCGGAATCCACTTTGGCTACACCTTC. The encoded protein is CASSTGGGIHFGYTF.

CDR3 protein: CASSRGEGYGYTF. The DNA of the CDR3 is TGTGCCAGCAGCCGGGGGGAAGGGTATGGCTACACCTTC. The J gene is TRBJ1-2, the V gene TRBV7-9, with a possible D match to TRBD1 (5 bases). Trimming took off 5 bases at V and 5 bases at J, with 12 bases between the two ends. CDR3 length: 13 residues. Per germline, CDR1 SEHNR and CDR2 FQNEAQ (reference sequence).

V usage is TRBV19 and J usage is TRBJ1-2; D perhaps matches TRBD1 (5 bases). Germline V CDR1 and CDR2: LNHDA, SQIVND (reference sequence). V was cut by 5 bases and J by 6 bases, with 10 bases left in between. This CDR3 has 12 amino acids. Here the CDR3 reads CASSAGPNGYTF. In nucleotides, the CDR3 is TGTGCCAGTAGTGCGGGACCTAATGGCTACACCTTC.

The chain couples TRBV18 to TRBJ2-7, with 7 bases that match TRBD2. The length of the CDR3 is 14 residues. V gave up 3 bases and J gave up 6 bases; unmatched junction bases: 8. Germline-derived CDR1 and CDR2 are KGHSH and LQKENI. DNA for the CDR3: TGTGCCAGCTCACCGGGCCAGCGGGACGGCGAGCAGTACTTC. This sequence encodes CASSPGQRDGEQYF.

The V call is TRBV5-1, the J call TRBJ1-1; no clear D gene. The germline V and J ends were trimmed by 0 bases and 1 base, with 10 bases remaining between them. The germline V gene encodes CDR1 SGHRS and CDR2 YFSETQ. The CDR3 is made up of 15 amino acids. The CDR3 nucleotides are TGCGCCAGCAGCTTGGTTGGCGGACCGAACACTGAAGCTTTCTTT. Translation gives CASSLVGGPNTEAFF.

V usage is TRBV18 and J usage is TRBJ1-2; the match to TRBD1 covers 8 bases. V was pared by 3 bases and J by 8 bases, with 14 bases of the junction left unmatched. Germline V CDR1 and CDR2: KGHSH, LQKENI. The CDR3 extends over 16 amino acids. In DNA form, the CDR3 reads TGTGCCAGCTCACCGGTCCCGGGACAGGTACTTAGCGGCTACACCTTC. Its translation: CASSPVPGQVLSGYTF.